The 8 T cell receptor beta chains below were found in one sample sequenced in a study of beta chain features in type 1 diabetes. What was sequenced were expressed TCRB transcripts, since all of the isolated RNA had been reverse transcribed. This table comes from immunoSEQ multiplex PCR, and its TCRdb copy is limited to in-frame clones, with some not included. Of around 350,000 clones listed, roughly 12% are singletons. The sequenced material came from naive CD4+ T cells from blood. The source is a man younger than 35 in good health.

This clone was observed a few times. The chain is built from TRBV28 and TRBJ2-7; 8 bases align to TRBD1. The germline CDR1 and CDR2 sequences are MDHEN and SYDVKM. V lost 2 bases to trimming and J lost 0 bases; unmatched junction nucleotides: 3. This CDR3 comprises 15 residues. The CDR3 nucleotides read TGTGCCAGCAGTTTAGGGACAGGCCGCTCCTACGAGCAGTACTTC. Its protein is CASSLGTGRSYEQYF.

This clone was recorded a few times. The genes are TRBV30 and TRBJ2-3; D might be TRBD2 (5 bases). Trimming took off 1 base at V and 1 base at J, with 9 bases between the two ends. This CDR3 region has 14 residues. Germline-derived CDR1 and CDR2 are GTSNPN and SVGIG (reference sequence). The CDR3 bases are TGTGCCTGGAGTGGCGGGTTAGGCACAGATACGCAGTATTTT. Residues: CAWSGGLGTDTQYF. Using reference TRBV30 and TRBJ2-3 for the parts outside the CDR3, the full variable domain is SQTIHQWPATLVQPVGSPLSLECTVEGTSNPNLYWYRQAAGRGLQLLFYSVGIGQISSEVPQNLSASRPQDRQFILSSKKLLLSDSGFYLCAWSGGLGTDTQYFGPGTRLTVL.

The rearrangement joins TRBV4-2 to TRBJ2-5; TRBD1 matches at 9 bases. CDR3 size: 15 residues. CDR1 and CDR2 (germline): LGHNA, YNFKEQ. The V and J ends lost 3 bases and 5 bases, in that order; junction bases with no gene match: 7. The CDR3 DNA follows: TGTGCCAGCAGCCATGGTAGGGACAGGGTCGAGACCCAGTACTTC. It translates to CASSHGRDRVETQYF.

This clone was seen only a few times. CDR3 in amino acids: CAWSVGGTEKLFF. The CDR3 region has the DNA TGTGCCTGGAGTGTGGGGGGGACGGAAAAACTGTTTTTT. This sequence joins TRBV30 and TRBJ1-4; a weak D match, TRBD1 (5 bases). Trimming took off 0 bases at V and 8 bases at J, with 10 bases between the two ends. CDR3 size: 13 residues. Per germline, CDR1 GTSNPN and CDR2 SVGIG (reference sequence).

This clone has more than one count but fewer than ten. V usage is TRBV7-2 and J usage is TRBJ2-3; 10 bases align to TRBD2. The V segment lost 5 bases and the J segment 0 bases; nucleotides outside the gene matches: 2. Germline CDR1 reads SGHTA; CDR2 reads FQGNSA. The CDR3 extends over 15 amino acids. The CDR3 loop reads CASSVTSGSTDTQYF. CDR3 nucleotides: TGTGCCAGCAGCGTGACTAGCGGGAGCACAGATACGCAGTATTTT.

The chain links TRBV5-1 to TRBJ2-5; the match to TRBD1 covers 8 bases. CDR1 SGHRS and CDR2 YFSETQ come from the germline V gene. The CDR3 contains 15 residues. J was trimmed by 5 bases and V by 4 bases; bases with no gene match: 10. In DNA, the CDR3 is TGCGCCAGCAGCAGGGATGACAGGGGAGACGAGACCCAGTACTTC. It specifies CASSRDDRGDETQYF.

The chain combines TRBV15 with TRBJ2-2; 9 positions agree with TRBD1. Germline CDR1 is LNHNV and CDR2 is YYDKDF (reference sequence). V was clipped by 5 bases and J by 6 bases; unmatched bases: 4. The CDR3 runs 14 residues. The CDR3 loop is CATSRRQGAGELFF. The CDR3, as DNA: TGTGCCACCAGCCGTAGACAGGGGGCCGGGGAGCTGTTTTTT.

This clone showed up just a few times. The chain has TRBV28 and TRBJ2-7; D possibly corresponds to TRBD1 (7 bases). Germline V gene sequence: CDR1 MDHEN, CDR2 SYDVKM. Deletions cut 6 bases from V and 6 bases from J, with 15 bases between. The CDR3 is 13 amino acids. The CDR3 DNA is TGTGCCAGCAGGTCAGGGGGAGCGGGCGAGCAGTACTTC. Translated: CASRSGGAGEQYF.